This T cell receptor (beta chain) was obtained from a study of Ad26.COV2.S vaccination and SARS-CoV-2 variants (dated by TCRdb to the early 2020s). Regarding the research as a whole: Donors in the vaccine arm were drawn from COV1001, a phase I-IIa trial of Ad26.COV2.S in healthy adults that was multicentre, randomized, double-blind and placebo-controlled. Ad26.COV2.S was administered intramuscularly at 5 x 10^10 or 1 x 10^11 viral particles, either as a single shot or as two shots given 56 days apart. Sequencing of the TCRbeta repertoire served to evaluate the specificity and breadth of SARS-CoV-2-reactive T cell receptors following Ad26.COV2.S vaccination. The TCR-sequenced set comprised around 30 samples: approximately 19 Ad26.COV2.S vaccine recipients, 5 placebo recipients and 8 SARS-CoV-2 convalescent individuals. Participants in the trial were split at random into five groups of five each, receiving low-dose or high-dose Ad26.COV2.S once or twice, or else placebo on both occasions. Investigators remained blinded to trial group allocation during experiments and outcome assessment.

What the research found in general, with its limitations: Compared with placebo recipients, Ad26.COV2.S recipients showed higher spike-specific TCR breadth (P = 0.0014). After vaccination, substantial breadth of spike-specific CD8+ and CD4+ T cell responses was reported. It was noted by the authors that total T cell responses may have been underestimated by the TCR breadth and depth analyses. Vaccine and placebo recipients had comparable non-spike TCR breadth, which fits with the vaccine containing only spike. The study was not powered for comparison of responses between vaccine doses or regimens.

The treatment or condition label corresponds to: about 20 received Ad26.COV2.S at low or high dose, single or two shots; several received placebo; per-sample allocation not given. For vaccine and placebo recipients, the sequenced repertoires came from samples collected on day 63 after the first injection. Cohort 1b enrolled roughly 25 adults aged 18-55 years at a single site in Boston, USA, between 29 July and 7 August 2020. Ad26.COV2.S was a replication-incompetent adenovirus type 26 vector that expressed a prefusion-stabilized SARS-CoV-2 spike protein derived from the original Wuhan strain. V is shortened by 5 bases, J by 2 bases, and the region joining them spans 13 bases. Including the terminal cysteine and phenylalanine, the CDR3 comprises 15 residues. The CDR3 DNA has 45 bases and is translated from base 1. Reading the germline V gene (reference sequence) gives CDR1 PRHDT and CDR2 FYEKMQ. TCRbeta CDR3 regions were sequenced with the immunoSEQ Assay. After extraction, genomic DNA underwent amplification by bias-controlled multiplex PCR, followed by high-throughput sequencing. The study's processing was this. To quantify the absolute abundance of each unique TCRbeta CDR3 region, sequences were collapsed and filtered. T cell fraction was estimated by normalizing TCRbeta template counts to usable DNA, with usable DNA measured through amplification of reference genes found in all nucleated cells. Repertoire TCRs were annotated as SARS-CoV-2-specific by exact matching of V gene, CDR3 amino acid sequence and J gene to a known reactive TCR set. MIRA supplied the reference SARS-CoV-2 TCR set, which was filtered for enrichment in COVID-19-positive ImmuneCODE repertoires so that public or cross-reactive TCRs were removed. Using the MIRA antigens, annotated TCRs were further analysed by specific ORF or by position within an ORF. Breadth was defined as annotated unique rearrangements over total unique productive rearrangements; depth was the summed frequency of those rearrangements. Two-sided Wilcoxon rank-sum tests were used to compare TCR breadth between groups. As stored in TCRdb, this immuneACCESS dataset retains in-frame rearrangements with V and J assigned. A fraction of the clones does not appear; measured against another copy, unresolved V genes explain less than half of the discrepancy, and the remainder lacks a known reason. The V and J calls and clone size are taken from that table; D and trimming were inferred from the DNA. The sample table holds approximately 420,000 clones, of which about 88% were seen once. The biggest ten clones account for 3.5% of the sample.

This clone appeared once. What antigen it recognizes has not been identified. Base qualities are not provided; no much larger clone lies one nucleotide away. The sample consisted of peripheral blood, taken in a trial of Ad26.COV2.S vaccine versus placebo. The rearranged chain carries TRBV13 and TRBJ2-1; TRBD2 could be the D gene, as 6 bases match. This clonotype was obtained from a person between 18 and 65 years old who received the Ad26.COV2.S COVID-19 vaccine or a placebo. In nucleotides, the sequence is TGTGCCAGCAGCCGACCGGGACTTACCTACAATGAGCAGTTCTTC. This sequence encodes CASSRPGLTYNEQFF.